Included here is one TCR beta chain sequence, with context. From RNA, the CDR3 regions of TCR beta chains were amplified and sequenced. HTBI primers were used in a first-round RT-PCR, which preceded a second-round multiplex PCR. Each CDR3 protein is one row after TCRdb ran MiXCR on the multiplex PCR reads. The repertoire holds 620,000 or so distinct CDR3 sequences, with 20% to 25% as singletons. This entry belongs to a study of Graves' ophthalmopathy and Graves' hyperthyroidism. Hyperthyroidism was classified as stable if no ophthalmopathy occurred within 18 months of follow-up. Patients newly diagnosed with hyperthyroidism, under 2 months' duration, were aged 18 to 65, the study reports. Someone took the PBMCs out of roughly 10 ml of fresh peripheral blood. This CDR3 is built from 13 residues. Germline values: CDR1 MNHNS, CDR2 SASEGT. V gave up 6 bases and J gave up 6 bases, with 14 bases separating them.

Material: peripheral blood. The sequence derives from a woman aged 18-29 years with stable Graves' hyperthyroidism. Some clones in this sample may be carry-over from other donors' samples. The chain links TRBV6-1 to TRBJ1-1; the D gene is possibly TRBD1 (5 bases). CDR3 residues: CASRCRGVPEAFF. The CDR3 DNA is TGTGCCAGCAGGTGCCGGGGGGTACCTGAAGCTTTCTTT.